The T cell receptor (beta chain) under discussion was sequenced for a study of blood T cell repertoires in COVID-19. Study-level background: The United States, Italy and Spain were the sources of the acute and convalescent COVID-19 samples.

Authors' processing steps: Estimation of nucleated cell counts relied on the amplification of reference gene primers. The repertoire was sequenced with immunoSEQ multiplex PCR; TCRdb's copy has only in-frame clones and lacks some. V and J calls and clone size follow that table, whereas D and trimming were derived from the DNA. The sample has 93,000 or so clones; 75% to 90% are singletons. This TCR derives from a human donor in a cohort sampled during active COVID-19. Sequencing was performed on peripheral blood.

The CDR3 protein is CASSQDGLAGSQETQYF. The CDR3 DNA sequence: TGTGCCAGCAGCCAAGACGGACTAGCGGGGTCACAAGAGACCCAGTACTTC. The chain uses TRBV4-2 and TRBJ2-5, with 12 bases lining up with TRBD2. The CDR3 is 17 residues long. Germline values: CDR1 LGHNA, CDR2 YNFKEQ. The ends lost 0 bases at V and 2 bases at J; junction bases unmatched: 4.